This T cell receptor beta chain was observed in a study of CD8+CD57+ T cells in acquired aplastic anemia. Whole-study context: The DNA of sorted CD4+ and CD8+ cells averaged roughly 3 ug.

The use of genomic DNA as template underpinned the TCR beta VDJ and CDR3 profiling. TCRdb reprocessed the reads via MiXCR and lists one record per CDR3 protein. The data contain about 270,000 distinct CDR3 sequences, 55% to 60% of them singletons. Germline lookup yields CDR1 MNHNY and CDR2 SVGAGI (reference sequence). CDR3 size: 16 residues. Trimming cost V 7 bases and J 6 bases; bases outside gene matches: 10. To note about this clonotype: Its antigen is still unknown.

General observations from the study: Twenty-nine shared CD8+ CDR3s appeared highly expressed within patients' immunodominant clones. No significant patient-versus-control difference appeared in CD8+ Simpson's diversity.

The sample taken for sequencing was sorted CD4+, CD8+, or CD8+CD57+ T cells (not recorded which) from PBMCs. The chain uses TRBV6-6 and TRBJ2-2, with TRBD2 matching over 11 bases. The receptor comes from a human donor with severe aplastic anemia or a healthy control (not recorded which). DNA of the CDR3: TGTGCCAGCACCCACCCTAGCGGGGGGCGGCCCGGGGAGCTGTTTTTT. Translation gives CASTHPSGGRPGELFF.